This T cell receptor beta chain originates from a study of human T cells and chemical hapten exposure. Overall study: Weekly diphenylcyclopropenone doses were given to patients' scalps across the approximately 22-week study.

Time point indicated: patch test 2, 6 weeks after DPC sensitization. The treatment: therapeutic diphenylcyclopropenone sensitization with weekly scalp DPC. Findings and caveats of the study: Expanded TCRs produced significantly more large CDR3 similarity clusters than controls did.

TCRdb reprocessed the RACE reads via MiXCR and lists one record per CDR3 protein. The table records tens of thousands of distinct CDR3 sequences, approximately 3.4% of them present only once. V lost 0 bases, J lost 6 bases, and 8 bases lay in between. The CDR3 sequence is 13 residues long. This clonotype occurred many times. Antigen unknown. The sequenced sample was whole blood, obtained in connection with sensitization to the hapten diphenylcyclopropenone (DPC). The source is a man aged 35 to 55 with alopecia areata. Some clones in this sample may be carry-over from other donors' samples. V gene TRBV12-3 or TRBV12-4 combines with J gene TRBJ1-1; D remains ambiguous. The CDR3 DNA follows: TGTGCCAGCAGTTTAGCGACCTTATCTGAAGCTTTCTTT. Its translation: CASSLATLSEAFF.